The present T cell receptor (beta chain) was sequenced within a study of a mutant IDH1 vaccine in newly diagnosed glioma. Clones were read by immunoSEQ multiplex PCR, and TCRdb kept only the in-frame ones, dropping some. The sample records tens of thousands of clones, roughly 84% being singletons. Time point: week 47, end of study. Every vaccine dose comprised 300 ug of mutant IDH1 20-mer peptide plus topical imiquimod. The donors' diagnosis was new WHO grade 3 or 4 astrocytoma that was IDH1-mutant and ATRX-lost. Trimming removed 3 bases from V and 0 bases from J; junction bases left unmatched: 5. Germline assignment: CDR1 SGHAT and CDR2 FQNNGV. The CDR3 spans 17 residues. Details on this clone: Antigen unknown.

The sample in question was PBMCs, obtained from a glioma patient whose treatment included an IDH1 peptide vaccine. The V call is TRBV11-2, the J call TRBJ1-1; 12 positions match TRBD1. The clonotype originates from a young woman with glioma. Some clones in this sample may be carry-over from other donors' samples. For the CDR3, the DNA is TGTGCCAGCAGCTTCCGCCGGGACAGGGGGCTGAACACTGAAGCTTTCTTT. Amino acid sequence: CASSFRRDRGLNTEAFF.